This T cell receptor beta chain came from a study of cytomegalovirus exposure and HLA in healthy donors. Study-wide results and caveats: A later analysis linked around 15,000 TCR beta sequences to HLA alleles at 0.05 false discovery rate.

A word on this clone: The target antigen is unknown.

CDR1 is SGHDN, CDR2 FVKESK, per germline. There are 18 residues in the CDR3. The V segment lost 4 bases and the J segment 3 bases; nucleotides outside the gene matches: 15. Amplification used 60 Vbeta primers and 13 Jbeta primers. The method was immunoSEQ multiplex PCR; TCRdb's version includes in-frame clones alone and lacks a portion of them. The table shows around 140,000 clones, with more than 75% occurring only once. The sequenced sample was PBMCs. The clonotype was recovered from a woman in her 50s in good health and CMV-seropositive. V and J are TRBV14 and TRBJ2-5, with 9 bases fitting TRBD2. CDR3 bases: TGTGCCAGCAGCCGACACCTTACTAGCGGGTCCTTGGAAGAGACCCAGTACTTC. Translating gives CASSRHLTSGSLEETQYF.